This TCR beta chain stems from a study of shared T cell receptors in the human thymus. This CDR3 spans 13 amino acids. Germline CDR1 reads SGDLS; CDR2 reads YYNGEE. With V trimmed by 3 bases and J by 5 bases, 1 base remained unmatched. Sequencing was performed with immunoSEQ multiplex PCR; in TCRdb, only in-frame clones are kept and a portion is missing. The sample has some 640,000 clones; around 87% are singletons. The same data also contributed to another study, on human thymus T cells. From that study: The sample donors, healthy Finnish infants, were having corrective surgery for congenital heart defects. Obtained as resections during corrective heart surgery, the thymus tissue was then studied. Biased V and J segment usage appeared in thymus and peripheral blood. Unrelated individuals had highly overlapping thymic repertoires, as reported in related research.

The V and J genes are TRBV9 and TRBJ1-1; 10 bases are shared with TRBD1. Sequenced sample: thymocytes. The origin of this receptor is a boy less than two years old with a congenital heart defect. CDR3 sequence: CASSEGQGTEAFF. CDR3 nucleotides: TGTGCCAGCAGCGAGGGACAGGGGACTGAAGCTTTCTTT. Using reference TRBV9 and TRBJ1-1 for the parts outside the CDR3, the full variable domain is DSGVTQTPKHLITATGQRVTLRCSPRSGDLSVYWYQQSLDQGLQFLIQYYNGEERAKGNILERFSAQQFPDLHSELNLSSLELGDSALYFCASSEGQGTEAFFGQGTRLTVV.